The 18 T cell receptor beta chains below were found in one sample sequenced in a study of cytomegalovirus exposure and HLA in healthy donors. PCR amplification relied on 60 Vbeta primers (plus 13 Jbeta primers). The protocol was immunoSEQ multiplex PCR, while the TCRdb copy is restricted to in-frame clones and leaves out a portion. The data show about 120,000 clones, approximately 71% seen once. Sequencing was done on a sample of PBMCs. The receptors were gathered from a woman between 50 and 59 years old in good health and CMV-seronegative.

The chain employs TRBV18 and TRBJ2-2, with D possibly matching TRBD1 (6 bases). Germline V gene lookup returns CDR1 KGHSH and CDR2 LQKENI. The CDR3 has 15 residues. V gave up 5 bases and J gave up 0 bases, with 10 bases separating them. The CDR3 region has the DNA TGTGCCAGCTCAGCCGGGACATCGAACACCGGGGAGCTGTTTTTT. This gives the protein CASSAGTSNTGELFF.

Here the CDR3 reads CASIGDRVRGYTF. For the CDR3, the DNA is TGTGCCAGTATCGGGGACAGGGTGAGAGGCTACACCTTC. This chain joins TRBV19 and TRBJ1-2; TRBD1 matches at 9 bases. The ends lost 7 bases at V and 8 bases at J; junction bases unmatched: 8. From germline, CDR1 is LNHDA and CDR2 SQIVND (reference sequence). The CDR3 is 13 residues long.

The chain has TRBV19 and TRBJ1-5; D perhaps matches TRBD1 (6 bases). CDR1 and CDR2 (germline): LNHDA, SQIVND (reference sequence). There are 13 residues in the CDR3. Deletions cut 6 bases from V and 3 bases from J, with 9 bases between. For the CDR3, the DNA is TGTGCCAGTAGAGGGGGAGACAATCAGCCCCAGCATTTT. This sequence encodes CASRGGDNQPQHF.

CDR3 in amino acids: CSASGQGGQYF. CDR3 bases: TGCAGTGCTAGCGGACAGGGCGGCCAGTACTTC. The chain links TRBV20-1 to TRBJ2-5, with 8 bases fitting TRBD1. With 3 bases clipped from V and 10 bases from J, the junction kept 4 bases outside the gene matches. The germline V gene encodes CDR1 DFQATT and CDR2 SNEGSKA (reference sequence). The CDR3 is 11 residues long.

The J gene is TRBJ1-4, the V gene TRBV25-1; 10 nucleotides line up with TRBD1. V was clipped by 1 base and J by 8 bases; unmatched bases: 4. The CDR3 sequence is 15 residues long. The germline CDR1 and CDR2 sequences are MGHDK and SYGVNS. CDR3: CASSEWDRGLEKLFF. Written as DNA, the CDR3 is TGTGCCAGCAGTGAATGGGACAGGGGATTGGAAAAACTGTTTTTT. The variable domain in full, completed from reference TRBV25-1 and TRBJ1-4, reads EADIYQTPRYLVIGTGKKITLECSQTMGHDKMYWYQQDPGMELHLIHYSYGVNSTEKGDLSSESTVSRIRTEHFPLTLESARPSHTSQYLCASSEWDRGLEKLFFGSGTQLSVL.

Comment on this clone: The identical CDR3 is also encoded by other nucleotide sequences in the sample. The chain links TRBV7-9 to TRBJ1-1; D is undetermined. The CDR3 is made up of 12 amino acids. The V and J ends lost 1 base and 4 bases respectively, with 4 bases between them. The germline gives CDR1 SEHNR, CDR2 FQNEAQ (reference sequence). CDR3 DNA: TGTGCCAGCAGCTTAGTAGCCACTGAAGCTTTCTTT. This codes for CASSLVATEAFF.

This chain joins TRBV7-9 and TRBJ2-1; 10 nucleotides agree with TRBD2. V lost 0 bases to trimming and J lost 6 bases; unmatched junction nucleotides: 5. The germline V gene encodes CDR1 SEHNR and CDR2 FQNEAQ (reference sequence). This CDR3 comprises 16 residues. The CDR3 loop is CASSLATSSGSNEQFF. DNA of the CDR3: TGTGCCAGCAGCTTAGCTACGTCTAGCGGGAGCAATGAGCAGTTCTTC.

The rearrangement joins TRBV6-5 to TRBJ1-4; D perhaps matches TRBD1 (5 bases). Germline values: CDR1 MNHEY, CDR2 SVGAGI. The CDR3 runs to 13 residues. V was shortened by 7 bases and J by 6 bases, with 12 bases between the two germline ends. The DNA for the CDR3 is TGTGCCAGCACCAGGGTCCAAGATGAAAAACTGTTTTTT. It translates to CASTRVQDEKLFF.

The chain recombines TRBV10-3 with TRBJ1-1; TRBD1 might be the D (6 bases). Germline assignment: CDR1 ENHRY and CDR2 SYGVKD. This CDR3 is built from 15 residues. Between the trimmed V and J ends, which lost 3 bases and 4 bases, there was a span of 15 bases. The CDR3 DNA is TGTGCCATCAGTGATAAATTAGGGGGGGGCACTGAAGCTTTCTTT. Its protein product is CAISDKLGGGTEAFF.

The V call is TRBV29-1, the J call TRBJ2-7; weak D call: TRBD1 (6 bases). CDR1 and CDR2 (germline): SQVTM, ANQGSEA. The V end was cut by 6 bases, the J end by 1 base, with 13 bases between. There are 13 residues in the CDR3. The chain's CDR3 is CSVQGPFSYEQYF. CDR3 nucleotides: TGCAGCGTACAGGGACCTTTTTCCTACGAGCAGTACTTC.

The chain uses TRBV25-1 and TRBJ2-5, with TRBD1 as a possible D gene (6 bases). V was clipped by 6 bases and J by 5 bases, with 7 bases between them. The CDR3 sequence is 11 residues long. The germline gives CDR1 MGHDK, CDR2 SYGVNS. CDR3 nucleotide sequence: TGTGCCAGCAGGAGGGGGGAGACCCAGTACTTC. Translated: CASRRGETQYF.

The V and J genes are TRBV14 and TRBJ1-1; D gene ambiguous. V was trimmed by 0 bases and J by 1 base, leaving 6 bases between them. Germline V gene data show CDR1 as SGHDN and CDR2 as FVKESK. The CDR3 length is 14 residues. Here the CDR3 DNA reads TGTGCCAGCAGCCAAGATCCCCAGAACACTGAAGCTTTCTTT. This gives the protein CASSQDPQNTEAFF.

The chain joins TRBV6-4 to TRBJ2-5; TRBD1 aligns across 7 bases. This CDR3 spans 14 amino acids. V lost 2 bases to trimming and J lost 5 bases; unmatched junction nucleotides: 5. CDR1 is MRHNA and CDR2 is SNTAGT in the germline V gene. CDR3 loop: CASSDTTGTETQYF. For the CDR3, the DNA is TGTGCCAGCAGTGACACGACAGGGACGGAGACCCAGTACTTC.

The rearrangement uses TRBV9 and TRBJ1-4; 7 bases match TRBD1. Germline V gene sequence: CDR1 SGDLS, CDR2 YYNGEE. V lost 0 bases and J lost 13; bases outside the gene matches: 9. CDR3 length equals 14 residues. The CDR3 protein is CASSVEPDRPTLFF. The CDR3 DNA follows: TGTGCCAGCAGCGTAGAGCCGGACAGGCCCACACTGTTTTTT.

The rearrangement uses TRBV28 and TRBJ2-7; D unresolved. Germline assignment: CDR1 MDHEN and CDR2 SYDVKM. The CDR3 extends over 12 amino acids. V lost 10 bases and J lost 3, with 13 bases in between. The CDR3 reads CATTLDLYEQYF. In nucleotides, the CDR3 is TGTGCCACTACTCTAGACCTCTACGAGCAGTACTTC.

CDR3 sequence: CAWETGRQETQYF. The CDR3 DNA is TGTGCCTGGGAAACAGGGAGACAAGAGACCCAGTACTTC. V is TRBV30 and J is TRBJ2-5; weak D call: TRBD1 (6 bases). The CDR3 covers 13 residues. The germline V gene encodes CDR1 GTSNPN and CDR2 SVGIG (reference sequence). V shed 5 bases and J shed 2 bases, with 12 bases lying between them.

This clone turned up a few times. This chain links TRBV18 with TRBJ2-5, with D possibly TRBD1 on 6 matching bases. Trimming stripped 3 bases from V and 5 bases from J, with 22 bases between. The germline gives CDR1 KGHSH, CDR2 LQKENI. CDR3 size: 17 residues. The CDR3 spells CASSPTKQGVWSETQYF. In DNA, the CDR3 is TGTGCCAGCTCACCTACTAAACAGGGAGTATGGTCGGAGACCCAGTACTTC.

The genes are TRBV7-9 and TRBJ2-1; 7 bases align to TRBD2. In germline, CDR1 is SEHNR, CDR2 FQNEAQ (reference sequence). V lost 0 bases, J lost 3 bases, and 2 bases stayed unmatched. The CDR3 totals 15 residues. The CDR3 DNA is TGTGCCAGCAGCTTAGCCGGGGAGGGCTACAATGAGCAGTTCTTC. It codes for CASSLAGEGYNEQFF.